Listed here are 8 T cell receptor beta chains from one sample, sequenced in a study of T cells expressing NK-cell markers. TCRdb re-called the 5' RACE reads and shows each CDR3 protein once, DNA omitted. This sample's table has under 600,000 distinct CDR3 sequences. The sequenced sample was blood T cells: a sorted CD56 or NKG2C T cell subset, CD4+ or CD8+ T cells, or bulk PBMC T cells (not recorded which). The receptors shown here come from a woman aged 45-59 years in good health.

This rearrangement joins TRBV5-5 to TRBJ2-6; TCRdb's D gene call, TRBD1, goes unchecked for lack of DNA. There are 16 residues in the CDR3. CDR1 and CDR2 (germline): SGHKS, YYEKEE (reference sequence). The CDR3 sequence: CASTPGGPGGANVLTF.

The chain uses TRBV5-1 and TRBJ2-1; lacking DNA, the TRBD1 call made by TCRdb goes unchecked. CDR3 length: 14 amino acids. Germline loops: CDR1 SGHRS, CDR2 YFSETQ. The CDR3: CASSLHREWNEQFF.

The chain combines TRBV12-3 or TRBV12-4 with TRBJ1-5; absent DNA, TCRdb's TRBD1 call cannot be checked. The CDR3 is made up of 17 amino acids. The CDR3 is CASSLSRTLQGAVSQHF.

The chain employs TRBV20-1 and TRBJ2-3; TCRdb's D call, TRBD2, is unchecked because there is no DNA. CDR1 is DFQATT, CDR2 SNEGSKA, per germline (reference sequence). This CDR3 has 13 amino acids. CDR3 sequence reads: CSARLSGRDTQYF.

The chain couples TRBV20-1 to TRBJ2-7; lacking DNA, the TRBD1 call made by TCRdb goes unchecked. CDR3 size: 14 residues. CDR1 and CDR2 (germline): DFQATT, SNEGSKA (reference sequence). The CDR3 loop reads CSASPPDYYYEQYF.

The rearrangement uses TRBV11-3 and TRBJ2-2. The CDR3 spans 14 residues. Germline CDR1 and CDR2: SGHNT and YENEEA. The CDR3 loop is CASSLDLGTGELFF.

V gene TRBV5-1 combines with J gene TRBJ2-4; without DNA, the TCRdb call of TRBD1 cannot be checked. This CDR3 is 15 amino acids long. The germline V gene has CDR1 SGHRS and CDR2 YFSETQ. CDR3 protein: CASSFSGTEKNIQYF.

The chain combines TRBV11-2 with TRBJ1-2; lacking DNA, the TRBD1 call made by TCRdb goes unchecked. This CDR3 is built from 16 residues. Germline CDR1 and CDR2: SGHAT and FQNNGV. This chain's CDR3 is CASRILKTGQANGYTF.